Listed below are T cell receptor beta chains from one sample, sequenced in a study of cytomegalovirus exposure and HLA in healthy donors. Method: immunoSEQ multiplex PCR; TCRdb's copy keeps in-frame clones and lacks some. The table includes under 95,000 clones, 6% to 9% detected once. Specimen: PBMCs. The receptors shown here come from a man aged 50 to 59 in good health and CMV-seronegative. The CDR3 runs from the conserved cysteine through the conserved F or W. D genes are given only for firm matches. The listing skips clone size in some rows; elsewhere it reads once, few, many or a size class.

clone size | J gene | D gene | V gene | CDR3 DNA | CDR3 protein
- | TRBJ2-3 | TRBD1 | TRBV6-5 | TGTGCCAGCAGTTACTCGGGACAGGGCGCAGATACGCAGTATTTT | CASSYSGQGADTQYF
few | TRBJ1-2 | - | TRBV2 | TGTGCCAGCACTCTGGGCCGCAGGGTGCAAGGCTATGGCTACACCTTC | CASTLGRRVQGYGYTF
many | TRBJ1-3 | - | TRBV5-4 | TGTGCCAGCAGCTTGGCCAGAGGGACTGGAAACACCATATATTTT | CASSLARGTGNTIYF
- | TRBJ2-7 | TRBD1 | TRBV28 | TGTGCCAGCAGGCGGACAGGGCCCTACGAGCAGTACTTC | CASRRTGPYEQYF
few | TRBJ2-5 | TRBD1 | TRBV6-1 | TGTGCCGGGGGACAGGGAGAGCAAGAGATCCAGTACTTC | CAGGQGEQEIQYF
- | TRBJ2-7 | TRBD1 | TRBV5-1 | TGCGCCAGCAGCTTGTCACAGGGGACCTACGAGCAGTACTTC | CASSLSQGTYEQYF
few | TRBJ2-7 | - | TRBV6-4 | TGTGCCAGCAGTGTCCAAGCCCACAGCTCCTACGAGCAGTACTTC | CASSVQAHSSYEQYF
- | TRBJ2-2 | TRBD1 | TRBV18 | TGTGCCAGCTCACGAGGACAGGCAATGAACACCGGGGAGCTGTTTTTT | CASSRGQAMNTGELFF
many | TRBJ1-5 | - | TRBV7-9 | TGTGCCAGCAGCGGGGAGGGGGATAGGACCCAGCATTTT | CASSGEGDRTQHF
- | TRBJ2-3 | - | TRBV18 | TGTGCCAGCTCCGCCCCCCCGCGGGGTAGGGCAGATACGCAGTATTTT | CASSAPPRGRADTQYF
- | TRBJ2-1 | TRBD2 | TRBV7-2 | TGTGCCAGCAGCCCCCAGGGACTAGCTTTTGGAAATGAGCAGTTCTTC | CASSPQGLAFGNEQFF
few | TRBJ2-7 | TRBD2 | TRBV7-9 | TGTGCCAGCAGCTCCGGTAGCGGGGGGGCTGGCCCCTACGAGCAGTACTTC | CASSSGSGGAGPYEQYF
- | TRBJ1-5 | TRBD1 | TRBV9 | TGTGCCAGCAGCAAGACAGGGGCCAATCAGCCCCAGCATTTT | CASSKTGANQPQHF
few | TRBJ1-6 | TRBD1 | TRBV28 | TGTGCCAGCAGTGGACCCCAGGGGGCGAGAAATTCACCCCTCCACTTT | CASSGPQGARNSPLHF
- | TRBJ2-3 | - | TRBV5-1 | TGCGCCAGCAGCTTGGTGGCGGCTAGCACAGATACGCAGTATTTT | CASSLVAASTDTQYF
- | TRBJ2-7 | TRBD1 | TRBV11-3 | TGTGCCGGACAGGCGTCAGACTACGAGCAGTACTTC | CAGQASDYEQYF
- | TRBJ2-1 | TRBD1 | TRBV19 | TGTGCCAGCTGTCGGGGACAGGGATTCAATGAGCAGTTCTTC | CASCRGQGFNEQFF
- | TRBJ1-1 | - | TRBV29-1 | TGCAGCGCCGTGGGCCAACTTTTAAACACTGAAGCTTTCTTT | CSAVGQLLNTEAFF
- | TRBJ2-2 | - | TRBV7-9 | TGTGCCAGCAGCTTGCGGGGCCCCGGGGAGCTGTTTTTT | CASSLRGPGELFF
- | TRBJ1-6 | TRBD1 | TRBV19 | TGTGCCAGTAGCCCCGTGGGACAGGGTCTGCGTTCACCCCTCCACTTT | CASSPVGQGLRSPLHF
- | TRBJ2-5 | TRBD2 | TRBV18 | TGTGCCAGCTCACCACTAGCGGGGGTAGAGACCCAGTACTTC | CASSPLAGVETQYF
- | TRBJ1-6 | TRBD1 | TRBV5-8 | TGTGCCAGCAGCTTGGACAGGGGTTCACCCCTCCACTTT | CASSLDRGSPLHF
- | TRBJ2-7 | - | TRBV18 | TGTGCCAGCTCACCGGAAGACAGCCGCGAGCAGTACTTC | CASSPEDSREQYF
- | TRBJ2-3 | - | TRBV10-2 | TGCGCCAGCAGACAGGGTAGGGCAGATACGCAGTATTTT | CASRQGRADTQYF
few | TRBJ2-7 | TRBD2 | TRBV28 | TGTGCCAGCAGTTCCTCGGGAGCGGGAGGGTACTACGAGCAGTACTTC | CASSSSGAGGYYEQYF
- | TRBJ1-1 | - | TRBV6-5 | TGTGCCAGCAGTGAACAGGGCTGGGGCACTGAAGCTTTCTTT | CASSEQGWGTEAFF
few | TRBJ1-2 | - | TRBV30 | TGTGCCTGGAGTGTGGAGGGGAGTGGTGGCTACACCTTC | CAWSVEGSGGYTF
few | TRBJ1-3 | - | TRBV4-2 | TGTGCCAGCAGCCAGGAGGGGCGCGAAAACACCATATATTTT | CASSQEGRENTIYF
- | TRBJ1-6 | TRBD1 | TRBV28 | TGTGCCAGCAGGAGAGGGACAGGGTCGTCACCCCTCCACTTT | CASRRGTGSSPLHF
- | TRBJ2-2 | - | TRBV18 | TGTGCCAGCTCACTACAGGTTAACACCGGGGAGCTGTTTTTT | CASSLQVNTGELFF
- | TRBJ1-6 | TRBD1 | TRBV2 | TGTGCCAGCAGTCCCAGGACAGGGAATAATTCACCCCTCCACTTT | CASSPRTGNNSPLHF
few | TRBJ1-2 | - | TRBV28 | TGTGCCAGCAGCCCGCCGGGGGTCAACTATGGCTACACCTTC | CASSPPGVNYGYTF
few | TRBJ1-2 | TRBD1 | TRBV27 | TGTGCCAGCCGAGCTCCCGGACAGGCCGATGGCTACACCTTC | CASRAPGQADGYTF
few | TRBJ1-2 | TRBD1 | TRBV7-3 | TGTGCCAGCAGCCCGGACAGGGGAAGGATACCCACCTTC | CASSPDRGRIPTF
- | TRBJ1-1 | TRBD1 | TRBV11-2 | TGTGCCAGCAGCCTACTCACAGGGGAGACTGAAGCTTTCTTT | CASSLLTGETEAFF
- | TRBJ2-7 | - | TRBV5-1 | TGCGCCAGCAGCTTGGCCACCTCCGGGACCTACGAGCAGTACTTC | CASSLATSGTYEQYF
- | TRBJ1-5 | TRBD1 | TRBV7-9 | TGTGCCAGCAGCTTAGTGGGACAGGGGCAGGGACAGCCCCAGCATTTT | CASSLVGQGQGQPQHF
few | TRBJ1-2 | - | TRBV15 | TGTGCCACCAGCAGAGAAGGGGATTACTATGGCTACACCTTC | CATSREGDYYGYTF
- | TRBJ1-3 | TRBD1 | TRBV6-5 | TGTGCCAGCAGTTACAGGACAGGGATCTCTGGAAACACCATATATTTT | CASSYRTGISGNTIYF
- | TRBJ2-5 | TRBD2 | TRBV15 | TGTGCCACCAGCAGAGTGGTGGGACTAGCGGGGGGGAAGACCCAGTACTTC | CATSRVVGLAGGKTQYF
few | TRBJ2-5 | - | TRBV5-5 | TGTGCCAGCAGCTTTGGACCGAAAGAGAGGGAGTACTTC | CASSFGPKEREYF
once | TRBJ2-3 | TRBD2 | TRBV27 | TGTGCCAGCAGTTCCCTGAGACTATTAGCGGGAGGGGTTGTTGATACGCAGTATTTT | CASSSLRLLAGGVVDTQYF
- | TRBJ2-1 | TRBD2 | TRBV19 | TGTGCCAGTAGCTGGACTAGCGGGAACAATGAGCAGTTCTTC | CASSWTSGNNEQFF
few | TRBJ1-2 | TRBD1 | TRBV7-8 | TGTGCCAGCAGCCCTGGCTCTACAGGGGAGGCTGGCTACACCTTC | CASSPGSTGEAGYTF
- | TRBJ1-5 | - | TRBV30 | TGTGCCTGGAGTGTTGGTTCCGGTAGCAATCAGCCCCAGCATTTT | CAWSVGSGSNQPQHF
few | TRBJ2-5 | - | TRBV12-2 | TGTGCAAGTCGCTTTGACAGGGGGTATCAAGAGACCCAGTACTTC | CASRFDRGYQETQYF
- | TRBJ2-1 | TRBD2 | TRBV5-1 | TGCGCCAGCACCGGAGGACTAGCGGGAGGGTACCCAACCTCCTACAATGAGCAGTTCTTC | CASTGGLAGGYPTSYNEQFF
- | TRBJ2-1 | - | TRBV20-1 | TGCAGTGCTAGCTGGGAGTGGCAGTTCTTC | CSASWEWQFF
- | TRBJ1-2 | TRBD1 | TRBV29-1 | TGCAGCGTTCTACAGGGGCACTATGGCTACACCTTC | CSVLQGHYGYTF